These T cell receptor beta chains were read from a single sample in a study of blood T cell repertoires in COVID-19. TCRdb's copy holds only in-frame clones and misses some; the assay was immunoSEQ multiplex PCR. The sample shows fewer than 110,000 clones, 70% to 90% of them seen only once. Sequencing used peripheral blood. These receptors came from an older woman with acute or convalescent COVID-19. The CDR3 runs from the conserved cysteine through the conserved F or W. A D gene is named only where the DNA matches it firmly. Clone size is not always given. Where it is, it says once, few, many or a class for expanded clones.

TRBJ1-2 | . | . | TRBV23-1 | CASSRGGCGYTF | TGCGCCAGCAGTCGGGGAGGTTGTGGCTACACCTTC
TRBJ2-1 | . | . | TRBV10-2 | CASRSPYAYNEQFF | TGCGCCAGCAGGAGCCCCTACGCCTACAATGAGCAGTTCTTC
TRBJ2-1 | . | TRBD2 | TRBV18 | CASSQASGPYNEQFF | TGTGCCAGCTCCCAGGCTAGCGGACCCTACAATGAGCAGTTCTTC
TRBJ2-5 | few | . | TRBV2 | CASSSSDRVQETQYF | TGTGCCAGCAGTTCCTCAGACCGGGTGCAAGAGACCCAGTACTTC
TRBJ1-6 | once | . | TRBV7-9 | CASSLVANNSPLHF | TGTGCCAGCAGCTTAGTGGCCAATAATTCACCCCTCCACTTT
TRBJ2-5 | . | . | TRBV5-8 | CASSTDSQETQYF | TGTGCCAGCAGCACGGACAGCCAAGAGACCCAGTACTTC
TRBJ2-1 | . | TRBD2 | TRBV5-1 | CASSLTSGSNEQFF | TGCGCCAGCAGCTTGACTAGCGGGAGCAATGAGCAGTTCTTC
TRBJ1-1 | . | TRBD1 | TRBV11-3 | CASRLDRGQPTGVEAFF | TGTGCCAGCAGACTGGACAGGGGGCAGCCGACTGGGGTTGAAGCTTTCTTT
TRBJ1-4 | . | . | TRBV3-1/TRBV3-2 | CASSQAGGGRIEKLFF | TGTGCCAGCAGCCAAGCCGGGGGGGGGCGTATTGAAAAACTGTTTTTT
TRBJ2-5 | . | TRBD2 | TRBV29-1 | CSGKGLAGNPPALGETQYF | TGCAGCGGGAAGGGACTAGCGGGAAACCCCCCCGCCCTGGGGGAGACCCAGTACTTC
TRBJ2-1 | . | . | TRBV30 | CAWKGLANHNEQFF | TGTGCCTGGAAAGGTCTAGCGAACCACAATGAGCAGTTCTTC
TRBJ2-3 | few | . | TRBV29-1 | CSVEGETNPPLTSPAPYF | TGCAGCGTTGAAGGAGAGACAAATCCCCCTTTAACCTCCCCCGCGCCGTATTTT
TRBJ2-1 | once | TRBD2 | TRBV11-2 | CASSSPTSVRHNEQFF | TGTGCCAGCAGCTCACCGACTAGCGTCAGACACAATGAGCAGTTCTTC
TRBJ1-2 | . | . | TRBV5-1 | CASSPRTANYGYTF | TGCGCCAGCAGCCCAAGGACAGCTAACTATGGCTACACCTTC
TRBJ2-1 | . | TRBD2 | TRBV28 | CASSSIAGAKYNEQFF | TGTGCCAGCAGTTCCATAGCGGGAGCCAAATACAATGAGCAGTTCTTC
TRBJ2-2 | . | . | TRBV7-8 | CASSPRQTGELFF | TGTGCCAGCAGCCCCAGACAGACCGGGGAGCTGTTTTTT
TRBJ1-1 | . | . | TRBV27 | CASSLLQGNTEAFF | TGTGCCAGCAGTTTACTACAGGGGAACACTGAAGCTTTCTTT
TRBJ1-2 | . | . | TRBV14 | CASSLGTAYGYTF | TGTGCCAGCAGCCTGGGGACTGCCTATGGCTACACCTTC
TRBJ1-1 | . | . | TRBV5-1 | CASSFGGVWSEAFF | TGCGCCAGCAGCTTCGGGGGGGTATGGTCTGAAGCTTTCTTT
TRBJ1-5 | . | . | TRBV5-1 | CASSFGHTRSNQPQHF | TGCGCCAGCAGCTTCGGACACACCCGTAGCAATCAGCCCCAGCATTTT
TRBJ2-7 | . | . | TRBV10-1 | CASSELIESEQYF | TGCGCCAGCAGTGAGTTGATAGAAAGCGAGCAGTACTTC
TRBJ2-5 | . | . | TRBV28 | CASSLRENQETQYF | TGTGCCAGCAGTTTAAGGGAGAACCAAGAGACCCAGTACTTC
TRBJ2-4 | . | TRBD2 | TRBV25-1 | CASSGTSGSDKNIQYF | TGTGCCAGCAGTGGTACTAGCGGGAGTGACAAAAACATTCAGTACTTC
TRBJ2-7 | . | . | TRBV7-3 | CASSLSRGESYEQYF | TGTGCCAGCAGCTTATCCCGTGGGGAGTCCTACGAGCAGTACTTC
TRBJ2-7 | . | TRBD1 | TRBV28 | CASSPSDRVGEQYF | TGTGCCAGCAGCCCCAGTGACAGGGTCGGCGAGCAGTACTTC
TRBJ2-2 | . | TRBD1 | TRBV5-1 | CASSFQGAGTGELFF | TGCGCCAGCAGCTTCCAGGGGGCGGGCACCGGGGAGCTGTTTTTT
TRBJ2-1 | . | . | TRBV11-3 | CASSLDTGNKFF | TGTGCCAGCAGCTTAGATACCGGGAATAAGTTCTTC
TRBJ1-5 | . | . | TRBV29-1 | CSVAQGPNQPQHF | TGCAGCGTTGCACAGGGACCCAATCAGCCCCAGCATTTT
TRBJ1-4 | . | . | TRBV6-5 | CASRREGGNEKLFF | TGTGCCAGCAGACGGGAAGGAGGTAATGAAAAACTGTTTTTT
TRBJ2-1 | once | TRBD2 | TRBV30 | CAWSELAEQFF | TGTGCCTGGAGTGAACTAGCGGAGCAGTTCTTC
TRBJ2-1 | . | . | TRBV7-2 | CASSYGRSSIHEQFF | TGTGCCAGCAGCTACGGTCGTTCTAGCATCCATGAGCAGTTCTTC
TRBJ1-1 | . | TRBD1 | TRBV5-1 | CASSPTGGITEAFF | TGCGCCAGCAGCCCGACAGGGGGCATCACTGAAGCTTTCTTT
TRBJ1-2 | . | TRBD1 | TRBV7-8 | CASSPRDRASYYGYTF | TGTGCCAGCAGCCCCCGGGACAGGGCCTCCTACTATGGCTACACCTTC
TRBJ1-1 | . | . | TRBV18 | CASSPFGGKNTEAFF | TGTGCCAGCTCACCGTTTGGCGGAAAGAACACTGAAGCTTTCTTT
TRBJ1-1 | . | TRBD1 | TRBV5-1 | CASSLGGFTEAFF | TGCGCCAGCAGCTTAGGGGGCTTCACTGAAGCTTTCTTT
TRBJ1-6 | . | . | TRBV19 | CASSMRDSPLHF | TGTGCCAGTAGTATGAGGGATTCACCCCTCCACTTT
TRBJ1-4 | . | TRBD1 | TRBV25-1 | CASSLQGRGEKLFF | TGTGCCAGCAGTCTACAGGGGAGAGGGGAAAAACTGTTTTTT
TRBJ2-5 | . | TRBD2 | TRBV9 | CASSFRGRAGETQYF | TGTGCCAGCAGCTTTCGCGGGAGGGCAGGGGAGACCCAGTACTTC
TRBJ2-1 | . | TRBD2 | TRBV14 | CASSQGRLAGGGGYNEQFF | TGTGCCAGCAGCCAAGGTCGGCTAGCGGGAGGGGGGGGCTACAATGAGCAGTTCTTC
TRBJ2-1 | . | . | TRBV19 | CASSIQSGSSYNEQFF | TGTGCCAGTAGTATTCAGAGCGGAAGCTCCTACAATGAGCAGTTCTTC
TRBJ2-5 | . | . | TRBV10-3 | CAISETRGTQETQYF | TGTGCCATCAGTGAGACAAGGGGCACCCAAGAGACCCAGTACTTC
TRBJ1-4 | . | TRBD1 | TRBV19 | CASSSPRLSQGELFF | TGTGCCAGTAGTAGCCCCAGACTGTCGCAGGGGGAACTGTTTTTT
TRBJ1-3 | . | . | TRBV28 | CASSSAGVIYSGNTIYF | TGTGCCAGCAGTTCAGCAGGGGTGATATACTCTGGAAACACCATATATTTT
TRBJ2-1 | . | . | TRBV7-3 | CASGRSRYNEQFF | TGTGCCAGCGGGAGGTCTCGCTACAATGAGCAGTTCTTC
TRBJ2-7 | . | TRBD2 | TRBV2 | CASRLAGDYEQYF | TGTGCCAGCAGACTAGCGGGAGACTACGAGCAGTACTTC
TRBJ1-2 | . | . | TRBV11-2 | CASSSPGGSNYGYTF | TGTGCCAGCAGCTCACCCGGCGGCTCTAACTATGGCTACACCTTC
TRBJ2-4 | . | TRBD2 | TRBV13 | CASSSRLAGNIQYF | TGTGCCAGCAGCTCGAGACTAGCGGGAAACATTCAGTACTTC
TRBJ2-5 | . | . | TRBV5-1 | CASSPGGSAQETQYF | TGCGCCAGCAGTCCCGGCGGAAGTGCACAAGAGACCCAGTACTTC
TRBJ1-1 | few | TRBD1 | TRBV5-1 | CASRRQGGNTEAFF | TGCGCCAGCAGGCGACAGGGGGGGAACACTGAAGCTTTCTTT
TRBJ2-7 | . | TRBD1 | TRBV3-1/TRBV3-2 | CASSQPGTGVNEQYF | TGTGCCAGCAGCCAACCCGGGACAGGGGTTAACGAGCAGTACTTC
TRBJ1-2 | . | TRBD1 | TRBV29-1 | CSVEEGQAPGGYTF | TGCAGCGTTGAAGAGGGACAGGCACCTGGTGGCTACACCTTC
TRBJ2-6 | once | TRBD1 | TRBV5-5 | CASTFLGWTGGSGANVLTF | TGTGCCAGCACCTTCTTAGGCTGGACAGGAGGCTCTGGGGCCAACGTCCTGACTTTC
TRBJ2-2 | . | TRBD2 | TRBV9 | CASSVASGSNTGELFF | TGTGCCAGCAGCGTTGCTAGCGGGTCGAACACCGGGGAGCTGTTTTTT
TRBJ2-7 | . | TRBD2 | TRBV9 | CASSPRAGSSTSEQYF | TGTGCCAGCAGCCCCCGAGCGGGATCATCTACGAGCGAGCAGTACTTC
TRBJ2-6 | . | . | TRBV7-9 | CASSSRAPSGANVLTF | TGTGCCAGCAGCTCGCGGGCCCCCTCTGGGGCCAACGTCCTGACTTTC
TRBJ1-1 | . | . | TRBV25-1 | CASSELGHTEAFF | TGTGCCAGCAGTGAATTGGGGCACACTGAAGCTTTCTTT
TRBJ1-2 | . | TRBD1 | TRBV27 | CASSPSGAGGAGYTF | TGTGCCAGCAGCCCTTCAGGTGCAGGGGGCGCGGGCTACACCTTC
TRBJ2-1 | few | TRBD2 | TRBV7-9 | CASSLMRVAGGDNEQFF | TGTGCCAGCAGCTTAATGAGAGTAGCGGGAGGTGACAATGAGCAGTTCTTC
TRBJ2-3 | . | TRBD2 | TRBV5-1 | CASSYRDRGTSGRGTDTQYF | TGCGCCAGCAGCTACCGGGACAGGGGTACTAGCGGGAGGGGTACAGATACGCAGTATTTT
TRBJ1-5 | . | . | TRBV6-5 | CASSPGQYRGQPQHF | TGTGCCAGCAGCCCCGGACAGTATCGCGGGCAGCCCCAGCATTTT